Following are 10 T cell receptor beta chains from one sample sequenced in a study of shared clonotypes between healthy human individuals. Clones were sequenced by immunoSEQ multiplex PCR, and TCRdb holds only the in-frame ones, with some missing. The repertoire holds some 2.1 million clones, with just under 95% as singletons. CD45RO-negative, CCR7-positively selected cells formed the naive CD8 fraction, excluding terminally differentiated effector memory CD45RA+ cells. Sequencing used naive CD8+ T cells sorted from blood. The receptors come from a man aged 18 to 29 in good health.

This chain joins TRBV11-2 and TRBJ1-1; D ambiguous. This CDR3 is built from 14 residues. Trimming shortened V by 2 bases and J by 8 bases, and 15 bases separated the two germline ends. Germline V lookup: CDR1 SGHAT, CDR2 FQNNGV. Here the CDR3 reads CASSLNPRPREAFF. The CDR3 DNA reads TGTGCCAGCAGCTTAAACCCCCGACCTAGGGAAGCTTTCTTT.

The chain uses TRBV29-1 and TRBJ2-7; 14 positions agree with TRBD2. Germline CDR1 SQVTM, CDR2 ANQGSEA. The trim removed 1 base at V and 3 bases at J, leaving 2 bases unmatched. This CDR3 contains 15 residues. DNA for the CDR3: TGCAGCGTTGAAGCGACTAGCGGGAGGGTCTACGAGCAGTACTTC. This encodes CSVEATSGRVYEQYF.

The rearrangement links TRBV6-1 to TRBJ2-3; a weak D match, TRBD1 (6 bases). Germline CDR1 reads MNHNS; CDR2 reads SASEGT. V was shortened by 6 bases and J by 5 bases, with 12 bases between the two germline ends. This CDR3 comprises 13 residues. CDR3 in amino acids: CASRGDNKDTQYF. The CDR3 nucleotides read TGTGCCAGCAGAGGGGACAATAAAGATACGCAGTATTTT.

V is TRBV7-9 and J is TRBJ2-3; 7 nucleotides agree with TRBD2. CDR1 SEHNR and CDR2 FQNEAQ come from the germline V gene (reference sequence). The CDR3 is 16 amino acids. J lost 2 bases, V lost 4 bases, and 9 bases had no gene match. The CDR3 sequence is CASSSLAGLDTDTQYF. CDR3 nucleotide sequence: TGTGCCAGCAGCTCGTTAGCGGGTTTAGACACAGATACGCAGTATTTT.

The chain uses TRBV4-3 and TRBJ2-2; D is ambiguous. The germline gives CDR1 LGHNA, CDR2 YSLEER. Trimming removed 0 bases from V and 3 bases from J, with 17 bases in between. The CDR3 is 18 amino acids. CDR3 bases: TGCGCCAGCAGCCAAGAATCTACGGGCATATGGGACACCGGGGAGCTGTTTTTT. This gives the protein CASSQESTGIWDTGELFF.

This chain joins TRBV7-9 and TRBJ2-7; D is possibly TRBD1 (6 bases). The V and J ends lost 5 bases and 3 bases respectively, with 17 bases between them. The CDR3 spans 15 residues. Germline V lookup: CDR1 SEHNR, CDR2 FQNEAQ (reference sequence). The CDR3 here is CASSPSTGYGYEQYF. DNA of the CDR3: TGTGCCAGCAGCCCCTCCACAGGGTACGGCTACGAGCAGTACTTC. Together with reference TRBV7-9 and TRBJ2-7, the CDR3 gives the full variable domain: DTGVSQNPRHKITKRGQNVTFRCDPISEHNRLYWYRQTLGQGPEFLTYFQNEAQLEKSRLLSDRFSAERPKGSFSTLEIQRTEQGDSAMYLCASSPSTGYGYEQYFGPGTRLTVT.

The chain uses TRBV4-3 and TRBJ2-7; no reliable D call. V was trimmed by 1 base and J by 3 bases, leaving 7 bases between them. The CDR3 is made up of 13 amino acids. CDR1 is LGHNA, CDR2 YSLEER, per germline. The chain's CDR3 is CASSQAVGYEQYF. The DNA for the CDR3 is TGCGCCAGCAGCCAAGCAGTCGGCTACGAGCAGTACTTC.

The chain links TRBV5-6 to TRBJ2-7; D not resolved. Germline V lookup: CDR1 SGHDT, CDR2 YYEEEE. This CDR3 spans 14 amino acids. Trimming removed 0 bases at V and 6 bases at J, with 13 bases between. CDR3 nucleotide sequence: TGTGCCAGCAGCTTGGGGGTCACGTTAGCCGAGCAGTACTTC. Translation: CASSLGVTLAEQYF.

This chain joins TRBV12-5 and TRBJ1-1, with TRBD1 matching 7 bases. Per germline, CDR1 LGHNT and CDR2 FRNRAP. Trimming removed 7 bases from V and 3 bases from J; junction bases left unmatched: 8. This CDR3 comprises 14 residues. The CDR3 nucleotides read TGTGCTAGTGCCTGGGAGGGGGCGTACACTGAAGCTTTCTTT. Its translation is CASAWEGAYTEAFF.

This clone was seen only once. V is TRBV9 and J is TRBJ2-7; D is perhaps TRBD1 (5 bases). The length of the CDR3 is 14 residues. Per the germline V gene, CDR1 is SGDLS and CDR2 is YYNGEE. Trimming removed 0 bases at V and 5 bases at J, with 12 bases between. The CDR3 coding sequence is TGTGCCAGCAGCGTAGGGGCAGGGATCCACGAGCAGTACTTC. Encoded protein: CASSVGAGIHEQYF.